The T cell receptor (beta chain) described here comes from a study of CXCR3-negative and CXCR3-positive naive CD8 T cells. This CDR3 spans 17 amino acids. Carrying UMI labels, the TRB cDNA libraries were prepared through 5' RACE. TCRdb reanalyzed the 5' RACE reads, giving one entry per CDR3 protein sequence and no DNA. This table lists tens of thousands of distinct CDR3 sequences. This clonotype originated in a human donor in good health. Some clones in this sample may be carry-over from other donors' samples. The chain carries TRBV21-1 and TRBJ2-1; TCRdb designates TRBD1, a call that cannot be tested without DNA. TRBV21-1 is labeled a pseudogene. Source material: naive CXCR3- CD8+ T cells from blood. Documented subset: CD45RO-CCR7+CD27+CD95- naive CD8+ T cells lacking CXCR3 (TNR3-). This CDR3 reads CASSKEGQGVRWDEQFF.